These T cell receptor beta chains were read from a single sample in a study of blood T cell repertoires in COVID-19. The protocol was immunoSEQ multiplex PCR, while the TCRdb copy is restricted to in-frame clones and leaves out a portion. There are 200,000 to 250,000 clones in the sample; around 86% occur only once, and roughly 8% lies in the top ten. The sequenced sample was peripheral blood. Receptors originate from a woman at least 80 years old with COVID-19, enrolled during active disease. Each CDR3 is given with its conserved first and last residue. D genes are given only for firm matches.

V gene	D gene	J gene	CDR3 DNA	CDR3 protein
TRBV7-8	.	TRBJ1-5	TGTGCCAGCAGGACAGATTCGGATCAGCCCCAGCATTTT	CASRTDSDQPQHF
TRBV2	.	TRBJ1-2	TGTGCCAGCAGTGTGGAACAGGGCTATGGCTACACCTTC	CASSVEQGYGYTF
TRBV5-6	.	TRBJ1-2	TGTGCCAGCAGCTTGGTGGGGCAGGGGAAATTAGGCTATGGCTACACCTTC	CASSLVGQGKLGYGYTF
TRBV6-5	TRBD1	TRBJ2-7	TGTGCCAGCAGTTCACCGGGACAGCTTAACTACGAGCAGTACTTC	CASSSPGQLNYEQYF
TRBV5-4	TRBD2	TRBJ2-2	TGTGCCAGCAGCTACCTACTAGCGGGAGGGAGCGGGGAGCTGTTTTTT	CASSYLLAGGSGELFF
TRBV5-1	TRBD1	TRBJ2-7	TGCGCCAGCAGCTTGGCCGACAGGGTCTACGAGCAGTACTTC	CASSLADRVYEQYF
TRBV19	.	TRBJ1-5	TGTGCCAGTAGTATTGGGGGGTTCAGCAATCAGCCCCAGCATTTT	CASSIGGFSNQPQHF
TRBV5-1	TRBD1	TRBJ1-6	TGCGCCAGCAGCTTAAGAGGGGGCGCCTATAATTCACCCCTCCACTTT	CASSLRGGAYNSPLHF
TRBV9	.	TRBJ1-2	TGTGCCAGCAGCGTAGGCCAGGCTTACTATGGCTACACCTTC	CASSVGQAYYGYTF
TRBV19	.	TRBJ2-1	TGTGCCAGTAGTCTGGGATCGGCAGGGATGAGTGAGCAGTTCTTC	CASSLGSAGMSEQFF
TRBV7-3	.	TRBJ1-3	TGTGCCAGCAGCCCGGACAGACCTCTTAGGAATACTGGAAACACCATATATTTT	CASSPDRPLRNTGNTIYF
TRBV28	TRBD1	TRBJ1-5	TGTGCCAGCAGAATAAGGTCGTGGACAGGGGACAATCAGCCCCAGCATTTT	CASRIRSWTGDNQPQHF
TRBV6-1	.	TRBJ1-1	TGTGCCAGCAGCCTAACAGCCCCTTTTGAAGCTTTCTTT	CASSLTAPFEAFF
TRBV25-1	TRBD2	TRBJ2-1	TGTGCCAGCAGTGGACTTAGCGGGACCATCAATGAGCAGTTCTTC	CASSGLSGTINEQFF